Each of the 3 T cell receptor beta chains below was sequenced from the same sample in a study of regulatory T cells in long-lasting Graves disease. In building TCR beta libraries, iRepertoire HTBI primers were used together with Arm-PCR of CDR3 regions. TCRdb analysed the multiplex PCR reads with MiXCR anew, one entry per CDR3 protein. Found here are 650,000 to 850,000 distinct CDR3 sequences, around 30% of them singletons; the top ten hold 35% to 55%. Time point defined: persistent/refractory GD, antithyroid drugs over 5 years with positive TRAb. The TCR library used RNA extracted from PBMCs. Sample: peripheral blood mononuclear cells (PBMCs), taken when the disease was refractory, from a patient treated with antithyroid drugs. The source of these receptors is a female donor with Graves disease.

This clonotype was seen more than once but under ten times. The chain links TRBV7-2 to TRBJ1-1; no clear D. Germline V lookup: CDR1 SGHTA, CDR2 FQGNSA. This CDR3 is built from 13 residues. Trimming left V 1 base short and J 4 bases short, with 7 bases between. The CDR3 sequence is CASSLVMSTEAFF. The CDR3 DNA is TGTGCCAGCAGCTTAGTTATGAGCACTGAAGCTTTCTTT.

This clonotype is a singleton in its sample. This chain uses TRBV4-1 with TRBJ1-2, with 7 bases matching TRBD1. V shed 4 bases, J shed 0 bases, and the junction held 11 bases outside the gene matches. Per germline, CDR1 MGHRA and CDR2 YSYEKL. The CDR3 is made up of 17 amino acids. CDR3 bases: TGCGCCAGCAGCCCTGTGACAGGGAAATACGCTAACTATGGCTACACCTTC. Translated, it gives CASSPVTGKYANYGYTF.

Remarks on this clonotype: Just one base apart from a much larger clone, this may be a read error. The J gene is TRBJ2-7, the V gene TRBV5-4; 7 bases map to TRBD1. This CDR3 is 15 amino acids long. Germline trimming cut 7 bases from V and 3 bases from J; bases unmatched to any gene: 13. Germline loops: CDR1 SGHNT, CDR2 YYREEE (reference sequence). The CDR3 nucleotides read TGTGCCAGCCGCTCCCGGTTGACAGGGCGCTACGAGCAGTACTTC. Translating gives CASRSRLTGRYEQYF.